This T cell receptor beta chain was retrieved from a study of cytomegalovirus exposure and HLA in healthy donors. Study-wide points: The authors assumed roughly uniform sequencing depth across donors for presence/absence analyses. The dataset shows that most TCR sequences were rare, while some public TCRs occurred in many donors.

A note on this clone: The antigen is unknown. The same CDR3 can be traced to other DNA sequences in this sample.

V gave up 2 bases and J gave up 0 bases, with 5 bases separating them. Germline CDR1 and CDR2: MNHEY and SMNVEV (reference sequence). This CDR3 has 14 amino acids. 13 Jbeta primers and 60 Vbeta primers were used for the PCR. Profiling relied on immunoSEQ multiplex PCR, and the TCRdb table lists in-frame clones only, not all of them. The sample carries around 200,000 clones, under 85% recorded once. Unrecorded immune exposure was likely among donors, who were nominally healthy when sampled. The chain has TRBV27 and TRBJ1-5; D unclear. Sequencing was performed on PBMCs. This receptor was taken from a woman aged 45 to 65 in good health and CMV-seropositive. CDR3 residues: CASSLRGSNQPQHF. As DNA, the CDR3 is TGTGCCAGCAGTTTACGGGGTAGCAATCAGCCCCAGCATTTT.